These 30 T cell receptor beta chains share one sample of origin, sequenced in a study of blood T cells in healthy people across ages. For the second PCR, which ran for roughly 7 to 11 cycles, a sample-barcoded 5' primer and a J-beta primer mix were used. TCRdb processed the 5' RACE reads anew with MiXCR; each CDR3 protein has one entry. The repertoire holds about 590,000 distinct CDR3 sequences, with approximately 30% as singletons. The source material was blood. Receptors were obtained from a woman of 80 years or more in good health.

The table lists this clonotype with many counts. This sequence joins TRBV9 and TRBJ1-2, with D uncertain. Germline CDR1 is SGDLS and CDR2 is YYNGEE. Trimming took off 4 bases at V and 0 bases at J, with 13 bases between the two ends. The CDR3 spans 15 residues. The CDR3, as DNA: TGTGCCAGCAGCTTACCCACAACGTCTAACTATGGCTACACCTTC. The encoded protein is CASSLPTTSNYGYTF. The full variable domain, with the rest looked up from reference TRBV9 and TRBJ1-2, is DSGVTQTPKHLITATGQRVTLRCSPRSGDLSVYWYQQSLDQGLQFLIQYYNGEERAKGNILERFSAQQFPDLHSELNLSSLELGDSALYFCASSLPTTSNYGYTFGSGTRLTVV.

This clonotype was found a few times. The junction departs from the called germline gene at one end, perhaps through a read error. This chain's CDR3 is CAGSPNSYEQYF. The CDR3 DNA sequence: TGTGCCGGCAGCCCTAACTCCTACGAGCAGTACTTC. This chain uses TRBV7-2 with TRBJ2-7; D ambiguous. The V gene's germline CDR1 is SGHTA and CDR2 FQGNSA. CDR3 size: 12 residues.

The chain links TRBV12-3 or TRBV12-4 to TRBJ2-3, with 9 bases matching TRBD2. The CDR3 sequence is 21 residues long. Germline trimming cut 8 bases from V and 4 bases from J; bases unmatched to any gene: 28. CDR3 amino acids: CASQFRSTRQRGAGGADTQYF. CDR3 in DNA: TGTGCCAGCCAGTTTCGTTCCACCCGGCAGCGGGGAGCGGGAGGAGCAGATACGCAGTATTTT.

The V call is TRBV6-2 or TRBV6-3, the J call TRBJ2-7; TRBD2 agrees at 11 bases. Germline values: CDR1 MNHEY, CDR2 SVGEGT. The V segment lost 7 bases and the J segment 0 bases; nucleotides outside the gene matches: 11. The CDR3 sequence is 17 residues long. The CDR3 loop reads CASTIGLAGLVSYEQYF. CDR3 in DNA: TGTGCCAGCACTATAGGACTAGCGGGTTTGGTCTCCTACGAGCAGTACTTC.

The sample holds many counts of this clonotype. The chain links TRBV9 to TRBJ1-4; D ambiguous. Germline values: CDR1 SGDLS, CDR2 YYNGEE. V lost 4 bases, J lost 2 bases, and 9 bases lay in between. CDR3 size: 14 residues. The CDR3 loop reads CASSRENTNEKLFF. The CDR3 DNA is TGTGCCAGCAGCCGGGAGAACACTAATGAAAAACTGTTTTTT.

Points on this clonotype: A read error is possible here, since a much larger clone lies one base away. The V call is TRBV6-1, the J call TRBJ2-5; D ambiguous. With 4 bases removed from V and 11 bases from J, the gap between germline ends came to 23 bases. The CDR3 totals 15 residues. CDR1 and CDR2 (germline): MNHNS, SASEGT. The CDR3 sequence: CASSAYSDLSYDQYF. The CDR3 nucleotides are TGTGCCAGCAGTGCCTACAGCGATCTATCCTACGATCAGTACTTC.

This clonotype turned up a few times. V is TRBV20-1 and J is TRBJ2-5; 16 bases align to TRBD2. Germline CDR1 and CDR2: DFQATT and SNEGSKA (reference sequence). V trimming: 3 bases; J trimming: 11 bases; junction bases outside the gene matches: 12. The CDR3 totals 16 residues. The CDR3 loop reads CSASRGLAGGTDEQYF. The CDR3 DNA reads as TGCAGTGCTAGTAGGGGACTAGCGGGGGGGACGGATGAGCAGTACTTC.

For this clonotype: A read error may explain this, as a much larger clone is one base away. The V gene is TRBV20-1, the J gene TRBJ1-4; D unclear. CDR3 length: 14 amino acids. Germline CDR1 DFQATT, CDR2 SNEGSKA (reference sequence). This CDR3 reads CSASHGDMDEKRFF. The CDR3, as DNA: TGCAGTGCTAGCCATGGGGATATGGATGAAAAACGGTTTTTT.

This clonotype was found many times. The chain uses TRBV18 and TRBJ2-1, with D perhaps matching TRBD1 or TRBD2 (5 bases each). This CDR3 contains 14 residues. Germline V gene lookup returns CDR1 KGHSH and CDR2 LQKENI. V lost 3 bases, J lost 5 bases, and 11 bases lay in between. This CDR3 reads CASSPGRSNNEQFF. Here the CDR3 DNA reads TGTGCCAGCTCACCGGGACGTTCGAACAATGAGCAGTTCTTC.

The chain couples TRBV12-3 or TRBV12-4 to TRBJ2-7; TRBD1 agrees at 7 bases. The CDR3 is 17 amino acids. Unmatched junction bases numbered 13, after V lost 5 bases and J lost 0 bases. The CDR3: CASSPTTGRLLSYEQYF. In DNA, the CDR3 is TGTGCCAGCAGTCCAACGACAGGGCGTCTACTCTCCTACGAGCAGTACTTC.

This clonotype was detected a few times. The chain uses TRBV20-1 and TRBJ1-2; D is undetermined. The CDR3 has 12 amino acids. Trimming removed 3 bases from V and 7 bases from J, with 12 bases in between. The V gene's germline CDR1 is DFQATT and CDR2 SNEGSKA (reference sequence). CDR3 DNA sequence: TGCAGTGCTAGTTCTCAGGCACGTGGCTACACCTTC. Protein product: CSASSQARGYTF.

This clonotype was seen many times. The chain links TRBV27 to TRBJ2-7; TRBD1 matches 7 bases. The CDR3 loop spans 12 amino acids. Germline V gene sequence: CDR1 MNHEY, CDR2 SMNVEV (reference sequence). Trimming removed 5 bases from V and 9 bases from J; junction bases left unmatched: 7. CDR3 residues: CASSPQGQGQYF. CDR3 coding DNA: TGTGCCAGCAGTCCACAGGGGCAAGGGCAGTACTTC.

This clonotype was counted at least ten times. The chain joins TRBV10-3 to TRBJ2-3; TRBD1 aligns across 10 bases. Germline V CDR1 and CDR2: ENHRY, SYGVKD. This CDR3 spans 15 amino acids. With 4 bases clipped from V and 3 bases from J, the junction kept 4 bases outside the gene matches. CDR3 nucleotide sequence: TGTGCCATCAGTGGTGGACAGGGGGGGACAGATACGCAGTATTTT. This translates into CAISGGQGGTDTQYF.

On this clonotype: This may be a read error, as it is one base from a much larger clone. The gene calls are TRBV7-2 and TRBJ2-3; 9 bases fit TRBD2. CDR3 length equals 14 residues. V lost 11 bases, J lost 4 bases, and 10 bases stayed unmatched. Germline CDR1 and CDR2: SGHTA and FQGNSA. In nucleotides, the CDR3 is TGTGCCTCCAATCAGCGGGAGGCTTCAGATACGCAGTATTTT. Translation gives CASNQREASDTQYF.

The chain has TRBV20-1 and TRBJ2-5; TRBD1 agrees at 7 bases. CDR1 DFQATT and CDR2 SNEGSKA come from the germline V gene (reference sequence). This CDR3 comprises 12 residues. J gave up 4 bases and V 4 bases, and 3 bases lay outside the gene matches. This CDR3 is CSANRQGETQYF. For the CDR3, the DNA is TGCAGTGCTAACCGACAGGGAGAGACCCAGTACTTC.

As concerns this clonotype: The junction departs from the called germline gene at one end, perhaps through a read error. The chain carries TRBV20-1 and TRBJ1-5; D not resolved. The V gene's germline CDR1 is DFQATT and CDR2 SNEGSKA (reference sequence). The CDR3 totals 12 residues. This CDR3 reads CSARDSNQPRHF. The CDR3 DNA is TGCAGTGCTAGGGATAGCAATCAGCCCCGGCATTTT.

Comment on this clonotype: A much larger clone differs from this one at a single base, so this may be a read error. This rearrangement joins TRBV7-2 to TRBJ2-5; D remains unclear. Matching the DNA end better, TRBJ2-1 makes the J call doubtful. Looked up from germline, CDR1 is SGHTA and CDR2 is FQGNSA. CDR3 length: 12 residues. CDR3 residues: CASSWVSETQFF. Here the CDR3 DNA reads TGTGCCAGCAGCTGGGTATCAGAGACCCAGTTCTTC.

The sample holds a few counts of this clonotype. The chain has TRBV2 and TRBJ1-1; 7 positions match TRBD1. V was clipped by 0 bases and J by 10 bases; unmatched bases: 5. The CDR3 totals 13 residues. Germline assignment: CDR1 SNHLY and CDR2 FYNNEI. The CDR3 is CASSEAGRGAAFF. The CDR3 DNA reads TGTGCCAGCAGTGAAGCGGGCAGGGGGGCAGCTTTCTTT.

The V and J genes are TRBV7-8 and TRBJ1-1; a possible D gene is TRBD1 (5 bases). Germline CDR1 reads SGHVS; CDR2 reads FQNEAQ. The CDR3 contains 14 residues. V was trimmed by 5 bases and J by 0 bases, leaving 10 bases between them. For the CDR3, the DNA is TGTGCCAGCAGCATCCGACAGATGAACACTGAAGCTTTCTTT. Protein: CASSIRQMNTEAFF.

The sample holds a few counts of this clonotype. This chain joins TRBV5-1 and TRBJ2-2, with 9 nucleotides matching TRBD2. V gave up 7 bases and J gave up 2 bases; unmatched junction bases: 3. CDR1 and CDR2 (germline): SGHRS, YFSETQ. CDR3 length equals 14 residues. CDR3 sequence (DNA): TGCGCCAGCGCGGGGGGGCCTAACACCGGGGAGCTGTTTTTT. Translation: CASAGGPNTGELFF.

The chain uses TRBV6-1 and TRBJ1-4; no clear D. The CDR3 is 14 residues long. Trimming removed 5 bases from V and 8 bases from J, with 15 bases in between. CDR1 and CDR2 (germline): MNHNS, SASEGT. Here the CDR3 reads CASSRTRKGEKLFF. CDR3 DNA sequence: TGTGCCAGCAGTCGGACGCGAAAAGGGGAAAAACTGTTTTTT.

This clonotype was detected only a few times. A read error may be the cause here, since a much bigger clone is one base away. The CDR3 spells CASSLDGPAGANVRTF. The DNA of the CDR3 is TGTGCCAGCAGCTTAGATGGGCCCGCTGGGGCCAACGTCCGGACTTTC. The J gene is TRBJ2-6, the V gene TRBV11-2; possibly TRBD1 for D (5 bases). The V gene's germline CDR1 is SGHAT and CDR2 FQNNGV. The CDR3 extends over 16 amino acids.

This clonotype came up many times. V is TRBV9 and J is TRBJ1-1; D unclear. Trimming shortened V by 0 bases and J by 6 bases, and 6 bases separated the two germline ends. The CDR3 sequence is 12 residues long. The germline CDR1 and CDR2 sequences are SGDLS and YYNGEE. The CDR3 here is CASSVVTAEAFF. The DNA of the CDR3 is TGTGCCAGCAGCGTAGTCACGGCTGAAGCTTTCTTT.

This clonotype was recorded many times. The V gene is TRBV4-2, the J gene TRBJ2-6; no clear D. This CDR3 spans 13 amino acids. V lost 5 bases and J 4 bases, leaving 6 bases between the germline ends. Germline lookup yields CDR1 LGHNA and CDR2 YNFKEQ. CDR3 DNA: TGTGCCAGCAGCGGAAGAGGGGCCAACGTCCTGACTTTC. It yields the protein CASSGRGANVLTF.

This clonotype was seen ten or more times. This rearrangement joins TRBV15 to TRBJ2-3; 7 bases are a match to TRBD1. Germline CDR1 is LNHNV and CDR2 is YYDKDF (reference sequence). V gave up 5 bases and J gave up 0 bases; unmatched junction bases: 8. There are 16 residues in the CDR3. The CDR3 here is CATSRGDSLSTDTQYF. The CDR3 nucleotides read TGTGCCACCAGCCGTGGGGACAGCTTAAGCACAGATACGCAGTATTTT.

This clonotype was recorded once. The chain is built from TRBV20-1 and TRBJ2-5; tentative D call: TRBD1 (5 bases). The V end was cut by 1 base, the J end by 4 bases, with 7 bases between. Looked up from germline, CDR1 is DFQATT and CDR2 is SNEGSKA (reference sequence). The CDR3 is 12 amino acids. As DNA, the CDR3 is TGCAGTGCTAGAGGACAGCGAGAGACCCAGTACTTC. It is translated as CSARGQRETQYF.

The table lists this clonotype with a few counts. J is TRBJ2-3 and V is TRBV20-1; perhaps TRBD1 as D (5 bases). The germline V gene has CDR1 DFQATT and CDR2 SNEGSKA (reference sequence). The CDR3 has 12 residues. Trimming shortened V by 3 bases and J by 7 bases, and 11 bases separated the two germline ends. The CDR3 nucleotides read TGCAGTGCTAGCGACAGATTGAATACGCAGTATTTT. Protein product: CSASDRLNTQYF.

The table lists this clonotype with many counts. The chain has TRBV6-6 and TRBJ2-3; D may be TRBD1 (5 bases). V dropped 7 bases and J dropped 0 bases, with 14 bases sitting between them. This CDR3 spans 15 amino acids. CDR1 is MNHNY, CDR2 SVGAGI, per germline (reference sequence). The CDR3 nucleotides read TGTGCCAGCATCAAACCTGGGGCCAGCACAGATACGCAGTATTTT. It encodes CASIKPGASTDTQYF.

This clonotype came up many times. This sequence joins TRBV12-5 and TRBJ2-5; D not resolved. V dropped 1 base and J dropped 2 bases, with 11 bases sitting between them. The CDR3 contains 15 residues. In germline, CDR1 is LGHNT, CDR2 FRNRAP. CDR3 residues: CASGLGIGLQETQYF. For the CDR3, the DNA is TGTGCTAGTGGTTTGGGGATCGGGCTGCAAGAGACCCAGTACTTC.

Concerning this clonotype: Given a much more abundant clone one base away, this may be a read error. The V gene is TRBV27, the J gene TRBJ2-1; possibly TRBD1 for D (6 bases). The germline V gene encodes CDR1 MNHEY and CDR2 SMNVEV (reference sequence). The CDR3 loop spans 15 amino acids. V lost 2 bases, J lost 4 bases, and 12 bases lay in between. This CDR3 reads CASSLDRSIYNEQFF. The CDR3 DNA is TGTGCCAGCAGTTTAGACAGGAGCATATACAATGAGCAGTTCTTC.